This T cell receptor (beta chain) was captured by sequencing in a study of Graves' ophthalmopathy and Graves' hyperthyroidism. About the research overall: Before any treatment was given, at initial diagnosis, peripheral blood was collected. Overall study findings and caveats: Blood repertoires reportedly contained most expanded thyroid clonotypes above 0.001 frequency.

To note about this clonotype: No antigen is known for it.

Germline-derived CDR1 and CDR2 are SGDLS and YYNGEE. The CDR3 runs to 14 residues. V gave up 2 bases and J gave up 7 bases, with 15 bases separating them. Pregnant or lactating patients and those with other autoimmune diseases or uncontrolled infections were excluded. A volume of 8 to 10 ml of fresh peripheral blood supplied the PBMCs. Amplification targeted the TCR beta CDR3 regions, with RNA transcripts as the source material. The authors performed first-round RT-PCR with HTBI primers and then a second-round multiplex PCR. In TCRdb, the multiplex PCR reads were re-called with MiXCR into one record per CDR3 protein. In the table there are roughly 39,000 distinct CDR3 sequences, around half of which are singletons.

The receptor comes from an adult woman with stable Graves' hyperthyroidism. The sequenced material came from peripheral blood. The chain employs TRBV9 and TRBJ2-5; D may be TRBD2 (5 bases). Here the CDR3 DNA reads TGTGCCAGCAGCGTCGGGGTGGCAGGCGGGACCCAGTACTTC. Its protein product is CASSVGVAGGTQYF.